Detailed here is one TCR beta chain. The antigen remains undetermined. The donors, all healthy, were Caucasians living in Russia, aged roughly 6 to 100. Extractions gave at least 5.5 micrograms of total RNA per sample. Sample-barcoded 5' priming and a J-beta primer mix drove a second PCR of roughly 7 to 11 cycles. Using its own MiXCR run on the 5' RACE reads, TCRdb lists one record per CDR3 protein. The sample yields some 1,800,000 distinct CDR3 sequences, about two fifths seen once. This sample was taken from a study of blood T cells in healthy people across ages. Whole-study findings and limits: Unsorted PBMCs ruled out conclusive naive versus antigen-experienced comparison. TCR beta diversity was tightly associated with the proportion of naive T cells.

Trimming shortened V by 0 bases and J by 5 bases, and 11 bases separated the two germline ends. Germline assignment: CDR1 SGHKS and CDR2 YYEKEE (reference sequence). The length of the CDR3 is 14 residues. The gene calls are TRBV5-5 and TRBJ1-1; D gene unclear. Sequenced: blood. This receptor was obtained from a human donor in good health. CDR3 sequence: CASSLGPVKTEAFF. The CDR3 region has the DNA TGTGCCAGCAGCTTGGGGCCTGTAAAAACTGAAGCTTTCTTT.